The source of this T cell receptor (beta chain) is a study of CD8 T cells in Susac syndrome. Study-wide findings and caveats: The study recognized that the number of individuals in its TCR sequencing and HLA analysis was relatively small.

Sequencing of TCR beta was undertaken in CD8+ and CD4+ T cells derived from blood. Treatment-naive patients with stable or active relapsing-remitting disease served as multiple sclerosis controls. The CDR3 loop spans 15 amino acids. The germline CDR1 and CDR2 sequences are MNHNS and SASEGT. Deletions cut 4 bases from V and 6 bases from J, with 16 bases between. Random hexamers primed reverse transcription of about 0.45 to 1 ug RNA. A single record per CDR3 protein comes from TCRdb applying MiXCR to the immunoSEQ multiplex PCR reads. The repertoire holds under 150,000 distinct CDR3 sequences, with over 80% as singletons. This clonotype was found a few times. The antigen is unknown.

The V and J genes are TRBV6-1 and TRBJ1-5, with D tentatively TRBD1 (6 bases). Sequencing was carried out using CD8+ T cells from PBMCs. The sequence derives from a human donor with multiple sclerosis. CDR3 sequence: CASSGQWGQGQPQHF. The CDR3 nucleotides read TGTGCCAGCAGTGGTCAATGGGGGCAGGGTCAGCCCCAGCATTTT.